The clone carrying this T cell receptor (beta chain) appeared many times. What it binds is not known. From germline, CDR1 is MNHNS and CDR2 SASEGT. The CDR3 runs 15 residues. V dropped 5 bases and J dropped 6; count of bases not matched to a gene: 9. This sample is drawn from a study of spatial heterogeneity in lung cancer. TCRdb reanalysed the 5' RACE reads using MiXCR and keeps one entry per CDR3 protein. The table lists some 2,900 distinct CDR3 sequences, 6% to 7% of them singletons, with 9.5% to 13% in the top ten. Time point noted: sample taken at primary tumor resection. Whole RNA, which was extracted from tumor, nontumor lung tissue or frozen PBMC, was sequenced without any cell sorting. Study outcomes and limitations: Coverage estimated for tumor T cells reached 7% to 7.5% for alpha chains and less than 15% for beta chains. One measure, the expanded intratumoral alpha and beta TCR count, tracked tumor mutation counts.

The chain carries TRBV6-1 and TRBJ2-1, with 8 bases matching TRBD2. The specimen was lung tumor tissue, collected at surgery. The receptor comes from a female donor with early-stage non-small cell lung cancer. The CDR3 sequence: CASSQGLVFLNEQFF. The CDR3 DNA reads as TGTGCCAGCAGTCAGGGACTAGTATTTCTCAATGAGCAGTTCTTC.